Each of the 24 T cell receptor beta chains below was sequenced from the same sample in a study of early T cells in non-severe SARS-CoV-2 infection. TCRdb ran MiXCR on the 5' RACE reads and lists one entry per CDR3 protein. The table shows tens of thousands of distinct CDR3 sequences, with about 6.5% occurring only once. The specimen was whole blood. The receptors here all came from an adult who was a healthcare worker with PCR-confirmed SARS-CoV-2 infection or an uninfected control (not recorded which).

Points on this clonotype: A junction end diverges from the germline sequence, so it may reflect a read error. The V call is TRBV19, the J call TRBJ2-3; 8 bases fit TRBD1. CDR1 LNHDA and CDR2 SQIVND come from the germline V gene (reference sequence). The CDR3 is 11 amino acids. CDR3 amino acids: CPRGRTDTQYF. CDR3 coding DNA: TGTCCCAGGGGGCGCACAGATACGCAGTATTTT.

This clonotype showed up many times. The chain is built from TRBV10-3 and TRBJ1-1, with unresolved D. V was shortened by 0 bases and J by 1 base, with 21 bases between the two germline ends. The CDR3 is 19 amino acids. CDR1 is ENHRY, CDR2 SYGVKD, per germline. The CDR3 here is CAISESPLNGFRENTEAFF. DNA of the CDR3: TGTGCCATCAGTGAGTCGCCCTTGAACGGGTTTAGAGAGAACACTGAAGCTTTCTTT.

This clonotype was seen only a few times. This chain links TRBV4-2 with TRBJ2-1, with TRBD2 matching over 8 bases. There are 17 residues in the CDR3. The germline V gene encodes CDR1 LGHNA and CDR2 YNFKEQ. Trimming at V came to 0 bases and at J to 3 bases, leaving 7 bases not matched to a gene. CDR3 in amino acids: CASSQDLTSGFYNEQFF. In DNA form, the CDR3 reads TGTGCCAGCAGCCAAGATCTTACTAGCGGTTTCTACAATGAGCAGTTCTTC.

This clonotype was observed many times. This chain uses TRBV7-6 with TRBJ2-2; TRBD2 matches 7 bases. V was clipped by 5 bases and J by 1 base; unmatched bases: 4. CDR3 length equals 15 residues. CDR1 is SGHVS, CDR2 FNYEAQ, per germline. The CDR3 sequence is CASSSGTENTGELFF. CDR3 bases: TGTGCCAGCAGCAGCGGGACGGAGAACACCGGGGAGCTGTTTTTT. The variable domain in full, completed from reference TRBV7-6 and TRBJ2-2, reads GAGVSQSPRYKVTKRGQDVALRCDPISGHVSLYWYRQALGQGPEFLTYFNYEAQQDKSGLPNDRFSAERPEGSISTLTIQRTEQRDSAMYRCASSSGTENTGELFFGEGSRLTVL.

The rearrangement links TRBV20-1 to TRBJ2-5; the match to TRBD2 covers 7 bases. From germline, CDR1 is DFQATT and CDR2 SNEGSKA (reference sequence). The CDR3 is made up of 15 amino acids. With V trimmed by 0 bases and J by 2 bases, 6 bases remained unmatched. DNA for the CDR3: TGCAGTGCTAGAGATGGGAGGGACTCACAAGAGACCCAGTACTTC. Protein: CSARDGRDSQETQYF.

This clonotype was counted only a few times. V is TRBV29-1 and J is TRBJ1-1; D uncertain. Trimming removed 2 bases from V and 5 bases from J, with 15 bases in between. Germline V gene sequence: CDR1 SQVTM, CDR2 ANQGSEA. This CDR3 comprises 14 residues. CDR3 sequence (DNA): TGCAGCGTTGAAATTCATGGGAGCGGTACTGAAGCTTTCTTT. It yields the protein CSVEIHGSGTEAFF.

In its sample, this clonotype was seen many times. The chain recombines TRBV20-1 with TRBJ1-6; TRBD1 is a possible D gene (6 bases). The CDR3 is made up of 16 amino acids. The V gene lost 6 bases and the J gene lost 0 bases, with 15 bases spanning the gap. Germline V gene sequence: CDR1 DFQATT, CDR2 SNEGSKA (reference sequence). The CDR3 DNA is TGCAGTGCCCCCAACCAGGGGAGCTCCTATAATTCACCCCTCCACTTT. Translation: CSAPNQGSSYNSPLHF.

This clonotype was recorded at least ten times. This sequence joins TRBV10-3 and TRBJ1-5; TRBD1 might be the D (5 bases). The germline V gene has CDR1 ENHRY and CDR2 SYGVKD. The germline V and J ends were trimmed by 2 bases and 6 bases, with 11 bases remaining between them. The CDR3 runs to 14 residues. For the CDR3, the DNA is TGTGCCATCAGTGAGGCTCAGGGAGGTCAGCCCCAGCATTTT. It yields the protein CAISEAQGGQPQHF.

This chain connects TRBV20-1 to TRBJ2-7; tentative D call: TRBD1 (6 bases). Germline V gene lookup returns CDR1 DFQATT and CDR2 SNEGSKA (reference sequence). V was pared by 4 bases and J by 6 bases, with 13 bases between. This CDR3 has 12 residues. CDR3: CSANRVASEQYF. CDR3 DNA: TGCAGTGCTAACAGGGTGGCGTCCGAGCAGTACTTC.

Only a few counts were recorded for this clonotype. This chain links TRBV2 with TRBJ1-3; D uncertain. V was pared by 9 bases and J by 4 bases, with 10 bases between. CDR3 size: 12 residues. Germline CDR1 and CDR2: SNHLY and FYNNEI. The CDR3 loop is CARSAHGNTIYF. In DNA form, the CDR3 reads TGTGCCAGGAGCGCGCACGGAAACACCATATATTTT.

This clonotype turned up a few times. An end of the junction does not agree with germline; a read error may underlie this. V and J are TRBV19 and TRBJ1-5; D is uncertain. This CDR3 region has 14 residues. The germline V gene encodes CDR1 LNHDA and CDR2 SQIVND (reference sequence). The CDR3 reads CASSRELGNQPQHF. The CDR3 DNA reads as TGTGCCAGTAGTAGGGAGTTGGGCAATCAGCCACAGCATTTT. The full variable domain, completed using reference TRBV19 and TRBJ1-5, is DGGITQSPKYLFRKEGQNVTLSCEQNLNHDAMYWYRQDPGQGLRLIYYSQIVNDFQKGDIAEGYSVSREKKESFPLTVTSAQKNPTAFYLCASSRELGNQPQHFGDGTRLSIL.

The rearrangement joins TRBV9 to TRBJ2-2; 10 bases match TRBD2. V gave up 0 bases and J gave up 7 bases; unmatched junction bases: 6. CDR3 length equals 16 residues. Germline CDR1 and CDR2: SGDLS and YYNGEE. CDR3 amino acids: CASSVGLAGAGGELFF. The CDR3 nucleotides read TGTGCCAGCAGCGTAGGCCTAGCGGGAGCGGGCGGGGAGCTGTTTTTT.

The genes are TRBV7-2 and TRBJ2-3; D unclear. The CDR3 length is 14 residues. CDR1 is SGHTA and CDR2 is FQGNSA in the germline V gene. Deletions cut 0 bases from V and 6 bases from J, with 10 bases between. DNA of the CDR3: TGTGCCAGCAGCTTAGCAAGTCCTTCCGATACGCAGTATTTT. Residues: CASSLASPSDTQYF.

This clonotype was seen repeatedly, ten times or more. The rearrangement uses TRBV28 and TRBJ2-2, with TRBD2 matching over 8 bases. The V and J ends lost 3 bases and 2 bases, in that order; junction bases with no gene match: 5. Germline V gene data show CDR1 as MDHEN and CDR2 as SYDVKM. The CDR3 is made up of 16 amino acids. The CDR3 loop reads CASSLSGRGNTGELFF. As DNA, the CDR3 is TGTGCCAGCAGTTTGTCCGGGAGGGGCAACACCGGGGAGCTGTTTTTT.

Many counts were recorded for this clonotype. This chain uses TRBV5-4 with TRBJ1-1, with no clear D. Germline V CDR1 and CDR2: SGHNT, YYREEE (reference sequence). There are 13 residues in the CDR3. Trimming pared 0 bases from V and 2 bases from J, leaving 5 bases between. The CDR3 sequence: CASSLDSNTEAFF. The CDR3 region has the DNA TGTGCCAGCAGCTTGGACTCAAACACTGAAGCTTTCTTT.

This clonotype was observed a few times. This sequence joins TRBV7-8 and TRBJ1-1; D is uncertain. Per the germline V gene, CDR1 is SGHVS and CDR2 is FQNEAQ. Deletions cut 1 base from V and 4 bases from J, with 13 bases between. CDR3 length: 15 amino acids. As DNA, the CDR3 is TGTGCCAGCAGCTTAGAAAGGAGGGCCGGCACTGAAGCTTTCTTT. Amino acids: CASSLERRAGTEAFF.

This clonotype was seen a handful of times. The chain carries TRBV20-1 and TRBJ1-2; 8 nucleotides align to TRBD1. Germline CDR1 is DFQATT and CDR2 is SNEGSKA (reference sequence). The CDR3 is 15 residues long. V trimming: 5 bases; J trimming: 6 bases; junction bases outside the gene matches: 14. Here the CDR3 DNA reads TGCAGTGCTGGCCGACAGGGGCAAAGGCGGAATGGCTACACCTTC. Translation gives CSAGRQGQRRNGYTF.

The gene calls are TRBV5-4 and TRBJ1-4; D may be TRBD1 (6 bases). The CDR3 runs 14 residues. Trimming pared 1 base from V and 3 bases from J, leaving 7 bases between. CDR1 is SGHNT, CDR2 YYREEE, per germline (reference sequence). This CDR3 is CASSLPGANEKLFF. CDR3 DNA sequence: TGTGCCAGCAGCTTGCCAGGGGCTAATGAAAAACTGTTTTTT.

In its sample, this clonotype was seen a few times. The chain joins TRBV7-8 to TRBJ2-7, with TRBD2 matching over 7 bases. The trim removed 3 bases at V and 4 bases at J, leaving 9 bases unmatched. The CDR3 runs to 15 residues. Germline lookup yields CDR1 SGHVS and CDR2 FQNEAQ. CDR3: CASSFNPSGLYEQYF. The CDR3 bases are TGTGCCAGCAGCTTCAATCCTAGCGGCCTTTACGAGCAGTACTTC.

This clonotype was seen only a few times. The chain combines TRBV4-2 with TRBJ2-1; 7 bases fit TRBD2. The ends lost 0 bases at V and 0 bases at J; junction bases unmatched: 2. Germline V gives CDR1 LGHNA, CDR2 YNFKEQ. CDR3 size: 16 residues. As DNA, the CDR3 is TGTGCCAGCAGCCAAGATTCTAGCGGCTCCTACAATGAGCAGTTCTTC. It codes for CASSQDSSGSYNEQFF.

Many counts were recorded for this clonotype. The chain recombines TRBV20-1 with TRBJ2-5, with D perhaps TRBD2 (5 bases). V shed 6 bases and J shed 3 bases, with 23 bases lying between them. Germline assignment: CDR1 DFQATT and CDR2 SNEGSKA (reference sequence). The CDR3 runs to 16 residues. In nucleotides, the CDR3 is TGCAGTGCCCCGCTGTCGAGACGGAGGCCAAAAGAGACCCAGTACTTC. Its translation is CSAPLSRRRPKETQYF.

The rearrangement uses TRBV19 and TRBJ2-7; D not resolved. Germline CDR1 reads LNHDA; CDR2 reads SQIVND (reference sequence). The CDR3 is 13 residues long. The V and J ends lost 2 bases and 6 bases respectively, with 11 bases between them. The CDR3 is CASSIKLASEQYF. CDR3 DNA: TGTGCCAGTAGTATAAAACTCGCCTCCGAGCAGTACTTC.

This clonotype was recorded many times. The CDR3 bases are TGCAGTGCTATTCCCCAGGGTGGTGGCTACACCTTC. It codes for CSAIPQGGGYTF. The chain joins TRBV20-1 to TRBJ1-2; weak D call: TRBD1 (5 bases). Germline CDR1 and CDR2: DFQATT and SNEGSKA (reference sequence). The CDR3 is 12 residues long. Trimming removed 4 bases from V and 7 bases from J, with 13 bases in between.

There are a few counts of this clonotype. This chain links TRBV4-3 with TRBJ2-3, with a possible D match to TRBD2 (5 bases). Germline-derived CDR1 and CDR2 are LGHNA and YSLEER. The CDR3 contains 16 residues. Trimming took off 2 bases at V and 0 bases at J, with 12 bases between the two ends. The CDR3 is CASSQYSGTSTDTQYF. CDR3 nucleotide sequence: TGCGCCAGCAGCCAATACAGCGGAACTAGCACAGATACGCAGTATTTT.